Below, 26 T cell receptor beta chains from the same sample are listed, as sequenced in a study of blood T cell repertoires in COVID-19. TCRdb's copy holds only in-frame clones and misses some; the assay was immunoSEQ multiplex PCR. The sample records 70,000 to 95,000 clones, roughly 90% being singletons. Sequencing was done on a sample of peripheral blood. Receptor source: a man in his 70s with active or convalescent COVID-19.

CDR3 bases: TGTGCCAGCAGTTCCGTCAGGGATTCACCCCTCCACTTT. It translates to CASSSVRDSPLHF. The chain employs TRBV12-3 or TRBV12-4 and TRBJ1-6, with D tentatively TRBD1 (5 bases). V was shortened by 4 bases and J by 8 bases, with 9 bases between the two germline ends. The CDR3 spans 13 residues.

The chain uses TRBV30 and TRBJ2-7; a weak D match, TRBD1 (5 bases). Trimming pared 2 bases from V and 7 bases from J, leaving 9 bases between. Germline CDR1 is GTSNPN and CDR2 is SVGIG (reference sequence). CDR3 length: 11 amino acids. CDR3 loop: CAWSPRTEQYF. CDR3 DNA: TGTGCCTGGAGTCCTCGGACAGAGCAGTACTTC.

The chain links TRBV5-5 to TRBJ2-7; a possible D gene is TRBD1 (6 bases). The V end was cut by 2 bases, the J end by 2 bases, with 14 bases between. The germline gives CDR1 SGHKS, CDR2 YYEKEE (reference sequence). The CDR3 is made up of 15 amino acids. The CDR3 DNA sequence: TGTGCCAGCAGCTTAACAGGGTCCTACACCTACGAGCAGTACTTC. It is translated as CASSLTGSYTYEQYF.

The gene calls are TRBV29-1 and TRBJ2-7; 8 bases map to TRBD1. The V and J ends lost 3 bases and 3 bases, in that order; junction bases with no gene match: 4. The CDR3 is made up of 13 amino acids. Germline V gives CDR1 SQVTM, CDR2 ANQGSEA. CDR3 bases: TGCAGCGTTGATGCCGACAGGGGCTACGAGCAGTACTTC. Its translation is CSVDADRGYEQYF.

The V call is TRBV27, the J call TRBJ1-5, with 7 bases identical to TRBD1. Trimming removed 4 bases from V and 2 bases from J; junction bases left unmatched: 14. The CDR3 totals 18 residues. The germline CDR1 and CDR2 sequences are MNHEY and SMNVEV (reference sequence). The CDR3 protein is CASSSKGQQGIRNQPQHF. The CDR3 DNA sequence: TGTGCCAGCAGTTCCAAAGGGCAACAGGGGATCCGCAATCAGCCCCAGCATTTT.

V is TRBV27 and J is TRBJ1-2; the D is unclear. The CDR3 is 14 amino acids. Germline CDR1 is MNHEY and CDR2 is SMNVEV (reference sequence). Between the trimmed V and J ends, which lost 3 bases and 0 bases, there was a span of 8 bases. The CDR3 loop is CASSFGRSNYGYTF. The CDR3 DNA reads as TGTGCCAGCAGTTTTGGCAGATCTAACTATGGCTACACCTTC.

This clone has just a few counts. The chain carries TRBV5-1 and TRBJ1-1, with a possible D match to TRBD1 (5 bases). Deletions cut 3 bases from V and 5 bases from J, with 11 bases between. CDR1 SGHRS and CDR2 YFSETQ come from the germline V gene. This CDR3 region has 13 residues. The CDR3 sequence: CASSSRGVTEAFF. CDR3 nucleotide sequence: TGCGCCAGCAGCTCGCGGGGGGTAACTGAAGCTTTCTTT.

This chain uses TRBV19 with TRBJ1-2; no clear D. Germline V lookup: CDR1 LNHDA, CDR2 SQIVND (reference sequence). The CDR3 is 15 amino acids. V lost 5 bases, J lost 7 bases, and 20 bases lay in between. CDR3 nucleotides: TGTGCCAGTAGTTCCCCATCGGGGTATGGTCCTGGCTACACCTTC. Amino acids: CASSSPSGYGPGYTF.

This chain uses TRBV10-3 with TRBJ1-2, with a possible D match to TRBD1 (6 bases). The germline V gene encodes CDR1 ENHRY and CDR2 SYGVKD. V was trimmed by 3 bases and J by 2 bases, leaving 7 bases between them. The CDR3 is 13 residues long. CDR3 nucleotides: TGTGCCATCAGTGAAACAGGGAACTATGGCTACACCTTC. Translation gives CAISETGNYGYTF.

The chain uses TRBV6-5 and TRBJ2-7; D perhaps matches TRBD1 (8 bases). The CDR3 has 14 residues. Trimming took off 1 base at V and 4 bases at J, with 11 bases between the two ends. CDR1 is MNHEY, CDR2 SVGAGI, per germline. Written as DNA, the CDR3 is TGTGCCAGCAGTTACTTACAGGGGGGGTACGAGCAGTACTTC. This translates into CASSYLQGGYEQYF.

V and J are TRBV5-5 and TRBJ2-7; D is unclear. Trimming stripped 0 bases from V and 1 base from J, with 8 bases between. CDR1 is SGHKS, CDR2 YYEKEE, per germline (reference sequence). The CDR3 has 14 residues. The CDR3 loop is CASSLAPGSYEQYF. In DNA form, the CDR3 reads TGTGCCAGCAGCTTGGCTCCCGGGTCCTACGAGCAGTACTTC.

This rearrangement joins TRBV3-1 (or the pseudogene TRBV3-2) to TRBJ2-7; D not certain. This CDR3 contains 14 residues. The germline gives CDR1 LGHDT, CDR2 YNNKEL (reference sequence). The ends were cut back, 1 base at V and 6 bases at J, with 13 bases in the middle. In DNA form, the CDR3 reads TGTGCCAGCAGCCAAGGGGTGCCGGGTGGCGAGCAGTACTTC. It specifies CASSQGVPGGEQYF.

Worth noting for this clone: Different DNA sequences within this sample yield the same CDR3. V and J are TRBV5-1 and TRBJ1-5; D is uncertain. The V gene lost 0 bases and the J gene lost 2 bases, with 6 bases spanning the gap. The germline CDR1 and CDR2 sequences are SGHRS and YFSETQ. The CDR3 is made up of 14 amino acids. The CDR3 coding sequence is TGCGCCAGCAGCTTGGAAGCCGGCAATCAGCCCCAGCATTTT. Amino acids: CASSLEAGNQPQHF.

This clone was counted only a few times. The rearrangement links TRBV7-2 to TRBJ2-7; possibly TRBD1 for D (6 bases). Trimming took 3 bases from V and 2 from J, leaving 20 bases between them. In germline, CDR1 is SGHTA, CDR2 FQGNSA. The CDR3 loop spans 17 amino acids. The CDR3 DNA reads TGTGCCAGCAGCTTTGTTCAGGGGACGGACAGACCCTACGAGCAGTACTTC. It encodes CASSFVQGTDRPYEQYF. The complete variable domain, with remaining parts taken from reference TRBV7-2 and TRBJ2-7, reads GAGVSQSPSNKVTEKGKDVELRCDPISGHTALYWYRQSLGQGLEFLIYFQGNSAPDKSGLPSDRFSAERTGGSVSTLTIQRTQQEDSAVYLCASSFVQGTDRPYEQYFGPGTRLTVT.

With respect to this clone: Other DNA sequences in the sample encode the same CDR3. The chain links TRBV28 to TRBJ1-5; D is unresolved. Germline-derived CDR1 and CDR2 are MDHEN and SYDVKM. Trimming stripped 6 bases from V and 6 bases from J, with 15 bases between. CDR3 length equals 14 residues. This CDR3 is CASRPGGSSQPQHF. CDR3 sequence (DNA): TGTGCCAGCAGGCCTGGAGGGTCTAGTCAGCCCCAGCATTTT.

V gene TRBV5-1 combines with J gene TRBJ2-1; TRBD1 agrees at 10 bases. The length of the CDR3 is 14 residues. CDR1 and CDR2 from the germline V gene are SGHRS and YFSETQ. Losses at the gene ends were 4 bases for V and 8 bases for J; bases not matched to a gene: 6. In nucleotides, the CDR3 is TGCGCCAGCAGCACGCCGGGACAGGGGTATGAGCAGTTCTTC. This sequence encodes CASSTPGQGYEQFF.

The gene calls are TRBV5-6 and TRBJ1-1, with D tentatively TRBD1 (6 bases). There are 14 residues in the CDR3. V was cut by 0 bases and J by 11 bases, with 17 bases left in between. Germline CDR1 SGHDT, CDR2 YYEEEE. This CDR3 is CASSLAWGQGTAFF. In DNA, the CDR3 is TGTGCCAGCAGCTTGGCTTGGGGGCAGGGAACGGCTTTCTTT.

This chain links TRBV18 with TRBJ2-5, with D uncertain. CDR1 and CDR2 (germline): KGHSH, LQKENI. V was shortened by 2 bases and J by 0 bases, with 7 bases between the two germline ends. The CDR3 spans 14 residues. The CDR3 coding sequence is TGTGCCAGCTCACCAAGGAGATACCAAGAGACCCAGTACTTC. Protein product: CASSPRRYQETQYF. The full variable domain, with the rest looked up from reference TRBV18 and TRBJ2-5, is NAGVMQNPRHLVRRRGQEARLRCSPMKGHSHVYWYRQLPEEGLKFMVYLQKENIIDESGMPKERFSAEFPKEGPSILRIQQVVRGDSAAYFCASSPRRYQETQYFGPGTRLLVL.

As DNA, the CDR3 is TGTGCCAGTAGTCCCTTGCAGGGGATCCTCAATCAGCCCCAGCATTTT. Its translation is CASSPLQGILNQPQHF. The V gene is TRBV19, the J gene TRBJ1-5, with D tentatively TRBD1 (6 bases). The CDR3 has 16 amino acids. In germline, CDR1 is LNHDA, CDR2 SQIVND (reference sequence). Trimming removed 5 bases at V and 3 bases at J, with 17 bases between.

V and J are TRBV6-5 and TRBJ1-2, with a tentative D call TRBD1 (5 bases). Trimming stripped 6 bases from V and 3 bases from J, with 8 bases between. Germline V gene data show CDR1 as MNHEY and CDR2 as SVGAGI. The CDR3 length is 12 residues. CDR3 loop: CASRKTDYGYTF. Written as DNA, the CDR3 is TGTGCCAGCAGGAAGACAGACTATGGCTACACCTTC.

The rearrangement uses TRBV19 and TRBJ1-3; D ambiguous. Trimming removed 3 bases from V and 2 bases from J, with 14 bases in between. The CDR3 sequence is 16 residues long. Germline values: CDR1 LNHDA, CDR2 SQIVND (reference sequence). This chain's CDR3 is CASSIRQRRAGNTIYF. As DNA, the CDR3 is TGTGCCAGTAGTATCCGGCAGCGGCGAGCTGGAAACACCATATATTTT.

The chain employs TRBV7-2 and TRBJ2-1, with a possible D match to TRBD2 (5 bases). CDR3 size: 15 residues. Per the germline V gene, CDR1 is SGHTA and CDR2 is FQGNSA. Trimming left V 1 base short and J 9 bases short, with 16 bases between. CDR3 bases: TGTGCCAGCAGCTTAGGTAGGGCTATACTAGGTGAGCAGTTCTTC. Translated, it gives CASSLGRAILGEQFF.

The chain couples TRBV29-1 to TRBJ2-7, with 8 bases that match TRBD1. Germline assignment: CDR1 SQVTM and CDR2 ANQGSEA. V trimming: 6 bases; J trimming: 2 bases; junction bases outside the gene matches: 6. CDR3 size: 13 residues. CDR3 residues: CSVTDRVTYEQYF. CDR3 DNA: TGCAGCGTGACGGACAGGGTTACCTACGAGCAGTACTTC.

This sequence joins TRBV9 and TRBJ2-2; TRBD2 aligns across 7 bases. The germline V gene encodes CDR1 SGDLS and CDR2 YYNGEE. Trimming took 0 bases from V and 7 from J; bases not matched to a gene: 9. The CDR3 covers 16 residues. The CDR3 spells CASSVVPSTGGGELFF. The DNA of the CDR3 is TGTGCCAGCAGCGTAGTCCCTTCGACGGGGGGCGGGGAGCTGTTTTTT.

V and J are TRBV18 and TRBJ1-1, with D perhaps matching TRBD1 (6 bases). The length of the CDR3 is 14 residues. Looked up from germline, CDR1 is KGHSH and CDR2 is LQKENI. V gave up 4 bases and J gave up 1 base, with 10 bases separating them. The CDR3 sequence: CASSLQGENTEAFF. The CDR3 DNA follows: TGTGCCAGCTCACTACAGGGAGAGAACACTGAAGCTTTCTTT.

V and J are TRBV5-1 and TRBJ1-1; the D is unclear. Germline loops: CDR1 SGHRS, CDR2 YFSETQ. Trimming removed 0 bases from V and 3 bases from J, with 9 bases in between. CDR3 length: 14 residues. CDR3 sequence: CASSLDSMDTEAFF. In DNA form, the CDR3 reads TGCGCCAGCAGCTTGGACAGTATGGACACTGAAGCTTTCTTT.